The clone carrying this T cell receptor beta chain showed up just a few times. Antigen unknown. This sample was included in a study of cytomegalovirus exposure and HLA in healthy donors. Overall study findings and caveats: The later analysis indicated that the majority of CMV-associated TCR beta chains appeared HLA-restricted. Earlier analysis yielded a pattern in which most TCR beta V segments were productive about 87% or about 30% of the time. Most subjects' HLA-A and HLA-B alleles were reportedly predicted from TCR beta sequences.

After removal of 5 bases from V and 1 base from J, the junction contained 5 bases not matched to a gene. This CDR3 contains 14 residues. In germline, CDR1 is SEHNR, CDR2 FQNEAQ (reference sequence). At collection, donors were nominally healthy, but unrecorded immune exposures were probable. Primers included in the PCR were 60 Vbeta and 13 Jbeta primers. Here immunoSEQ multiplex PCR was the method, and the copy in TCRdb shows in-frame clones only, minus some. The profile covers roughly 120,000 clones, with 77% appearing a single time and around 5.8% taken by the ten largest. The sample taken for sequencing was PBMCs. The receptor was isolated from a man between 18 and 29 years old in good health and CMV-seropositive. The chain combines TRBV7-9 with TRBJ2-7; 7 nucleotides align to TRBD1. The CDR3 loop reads CASSLMGQSYEQYF. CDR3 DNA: TGTGCCAGCAGCCTTATGGGACAGTCCTACGAGCAGTACTTC.